This T cell receptor beta chain was observed in a study of shared clonotypes between healthy human individuals (dated by TCRdb to about 2020). Some background on the complete study: A couple of women and a few men aged 18 to 49 years were included in the cohort. Per donor, three plates each were used for CD4 naive and CD4 memory, two for CD8 naive, and one for CD8 memory. The study deeply sequenced blood TCR repertoires of about 5 healthy adults to estimate repertoire size and the extent of clonotype sharing between individuals. Different laboratories and diverse techniques were used to prepare libraries and sequence TCR repertoires, to increase sequencing depth and limit assay-specific biases. Between about 0.9 and 10 billion PBMCs per donor were obtained by leukapheresis.

The investigation overall reported the following: Across a few donors, approximately 4.6% of naive CD4, 3% to 4% of naive CD8, 2.3% of memory CD4, and roughly 0.41% of memory CD8 clonotypes were shared. Incomplete sequencing was indicated by rarefaction of sorted-subset datasets, despite the large sequencing depth. Pairwise subsampling led to the expectation that sequencing depth would affect the degree of clonotype sharing among donors. Compared with non-shared clonotypes, clonotypes shared by all four sorted-subset donors had higher generation probabilities. Estimated clonotype richness was generally larger for naive than for memory subsets. Sampling was limited to blood, and TCR repertoires in tissue likely differ from TCR repertoires in blood. The genetic and exposure-history diversity represented was limited by the small number of donors.

Donors were healthy HIV-negative adults with no recently reported acute infections or vaccinations. Only Caucasian adults living in Nashville, Tennessee, USA were represented among the donors. CD4+ T cells were enriched through magnetic negative selection, after which naive cells were positively selected on CD45RA and the remaining negative fraction served as the memory subset. Blood was obtained by leukapheresis, after which PBMCs were separated by Ficoll-Histopaque density gradient centrifugation and cryopreserved in liquid nitrogen vapor phase. Analytical flow cytometry was used to check the purity and quantity of each magnetically sorted T cell population. Genomic DNA was isolated from every sorted fraction and measured by UV absorbance on a Nanodrop 2000c. TCR CDR3 regions were amplified from genomic DNA by multiplex PCR using the deep immunoSEQ assay. Extracted genomic DNA from each cell subset was spread evenly across all wells of several immunoSEQ 96-well plates, with each plate serving as a replicate. For sorted subsets, about 200 ng genomic DNA, equal to about 30,000 T cell genomes, was loaded into each replicate PCR. Purified libraries were measured with a Qubit 3.0 fluorometer, size-checked on a Bioanalyzer 2100, and measured again with the KAPA Library Quantification kit. Each immunoSEQ 96-well plate was sequenced on its own single-read 150-cycle Illumina NextSeq 550 flow cell. For the original study's pipeline: Because only junctional sequences without quality scores were contained in the immunoSEQ output, filtering matching that applied to full-length reads could not be performed. To assign V/J genes and CDR3, sequences were annotated using PyIR, a Python wrapper for IgBLAST v1.9, with IMGT germline references. Reads were removed for weak V/J assignments (E-value above 1e-6), missing CDR3, stop codons, out-of-frame junctions, or ambiguous translated residues. V3J clonotypes were defined by identical inferred V gene, J gene, and CDR3 amino acid sequence. Percentage overlap between repertoires was computed as shared unique clonotypes divided by the size of the smaller repertoire. Repertoire richness was assessed with RTK rarefaction, the Chao1 estimator, and Recon v2.1 estimates of unobserved clonotypes. Generation probabilities were computed with OLGA for all TCRbeta clonotypes obtained by the gDNA method from several donors. TCRdb's version of the immuneACCESS table is confined to in-frame rearrangements and falls short of the full clone set. An unresolved V gene accounts for under half of the shortfall where checked; the remainder is of unknown origin. V and J calls and clone size are as listed in that table; D and trimming were resolved from the DNA. The sample table contains about 2.3 million clones; only one count was recorded for 80% to 95% of them. The top ten constitute about 0.41% of the sample.

A remark on this clone: Its antigen is not yet known. No base qualities exist here, and no much larger clone lies one base off it.

The germline V gene encodes CDR1 LGHNT and CDR2 FRNRAP. The junction shows trimming of 2 bases on V and 2 bases on J, and the gene matches do not reach 1 base of it. From the cysteine through the phenylalanine, the CDR3 covers 15 amino acids. Just CDR3 DNA is preserved here, 45 bases in frame from base 1. Rearrangement joined TRBV12-5 to TRBJ2-2, and 8 junction bases match TRBD2. What was sequenced was naive CD4+ T cells from PBMCs. Reading the label with the study, this specimen's cell subset or site is: CD45RA+ positively selected. This sequence originates from a young man in good health. Some clones in this sample may be carry-over from other donors' samples. The DNA is as follows: TGTGCTAGTGGTTTGCTAGCGGGTAACACCGGGGAGCTGTTTTTT. This gives the protein CASGLLAGNTGELFF.